This entry lists 9 T cell receptor beta chains sequenced from one sample in a study of T cell repertoires in cytomegalovirus infection. One entry per CDR3 protein, called by TCRdb with MiXCR from the reads. This sample has around 740,000 distinct CDR3 sequences, with 35% to 45% found just once. The sequencing input was PBMCs. Source of these receptors: a human donor in good health (CMV status not recorded). Some clones in this sample may be carry-over from other donors' samples.

The CDR3 DNA follows: TGTGCCAGCAGCCCCGGGGCGGCGGGGGGACGTTACAATGAGCAGTTCTTC. Translation gives CASSPGAAGGRYNEQFF. This chain connects TRBV11-1 to TRBJ2-1; 8 positions agree with TRBD2. The CDR3 consists of 17 residues. J gave up 4 bases and V 5 bases, and 13 bases lay outside the gene matches. Per the germline V gene, CDR1 is SGHAT and CDR2 is FQDESV (reference sequence).

The gene calls are TRBV7-2 and TRBJ2-7, with 7 nucleotides matching TRBD1. V shed 5 bases, J shed 5 bases, and the junction held 6 bases outside the gene matches. The CDR3 runs 13 residues. The germline gives CDR1 SGHTA, CDR2 FQGNSA. Written as DNA, the CDR3 is TGTGCCAGCAGCCCGACAGGGATCCACGAGCAGTACTTC. It codes for CASSPTGIHEQYF.

This clonotype was detected only a few times. The CDR3 DNA is TGTGCCAGCAGCTTAGGGGGGGCCATAGCAGATACGCAGTATTTT. Residues: CASSLGGAIADTQYF. V is TRBV7-9 and J is TRBJ2-3; D is perhaps TRBD1 or TRBD2 (6 bases each). V was clipped by 1 base and J by 4 bases, with 12 bases between them. The germline gives CDR1 SEHNR, CDR2 FQNEAQ (reference sequence). The CDR3 runs to 15 residues.

This clonotype was counted ten times or more. V and J are TRBV28 and TRBJ2-7; 10 bases agree with TRBD2. V lost 3 bases and J lost 5; bases outside the gene matches: 13. Germline loops: CDR1 MDHEN, CDR2 SYDVKM. The CDR3 runs 17 residues. The CDR3 sequence: CASSLALSLAGVHEQYF. The CDR3 region has the DNA TGTGCCAGCAGTTTGGCCCTGAGCCTAGCGGGAGTTCACGAGCAGTACTTC.

This clonotype was detected a few times. The genes are TRBV28 and TRBJ1-5; maybe TRBD1 (6 bases). Trimming removed 3 bases from V and 1 base from J, with 19 bases in between. The CDR3 loop spans 18 amino acids. Germline V gene data show CDR1 as MDHEN and CDR2 as SYDVKM. The CDR3 DNA follows: TGTGCCAGCAGTTTTGGGACCAACCGAGGACAGAGCAATCAGCCCCAGCATTTT. Protein product: CASSFGTNRGQSNQPQHF.

The chain is built from TRBV20-1 and TRBJ1-2, with 9 bases identical to TRBD1. CDR3 length: 16 residues. Trimming removed 8 bases from V and 3 bases from J; junction bases left unmatched: 16. Germline loops: CDR1 DFQATT, CDR2 SNEGSKA (reference sequence). The DNA of the CDR3 is TGCAGTACCACAGGGGGCTTAGTGAGAGTGGACTATGGCTACACCTTC. It specifies CSTTGGLVRVDYGYTF.

This clonotype was found a few times. V and J are TRBV19 and TRBJ1-1, with D unclear. The V and J ends lost 3 bases and 3 bases respectively, with 2 bases between them. Looked up from germline, CDR1 is LNHDA and CDR2 is SQIVND (reference sequence). This CDR3 contains 11 residues. DNA for the CDR3: TGTGCCAGTAGTATGTACACTGAAGCTTTCTTT. This gives the protein CASSMYTEAFF.

This CDR3 is CASSQVGRDRVPPLHF. DNA for the CDR3: TGCGCCAGCAGCCAAGTTGGACGGGACAGGGTGCCACCCCTCCACTTT. The rearrangement links TRBV4-1 to TRBJ1-6; 9 bases are shared with TRBD1. Germline CDR1 and CDR2: MGHRA and YSYEKL. There are 16 residues in the CDR3. Unmatched junction bases numbered 9, after V lost 1 base and J lost 11 bases.

This chain joins TRBV7-2 and TRBJ1-5; D remains unclear. The V end was cut by 5 bases, the J end by 7 bases, with 12 bases between. Germline CDR1 is SGHTA and CDR2 is FQGNSA. The CDR3 covers 13 residues. This CDR3 reads CASSRVVEQPQHF. The CDR3 nucleotides read TGTGCCAGCAGCCGAGTTGTAGAGCAGCCCCAGCATTTT. Drawing the rest from reference TRBV7-2 and TRBJ1-5, the complete variable domain is GAGVSQSPSNKVTEKGKDVELRCDPISGHTALYWYRQSLGQGLEFLIYFQGNSAPDKSGLPSDRFSAERTGGSVSTLTIQRTQQEDSAVYLCASSRVVEQPQHFGDGTRLSIL.